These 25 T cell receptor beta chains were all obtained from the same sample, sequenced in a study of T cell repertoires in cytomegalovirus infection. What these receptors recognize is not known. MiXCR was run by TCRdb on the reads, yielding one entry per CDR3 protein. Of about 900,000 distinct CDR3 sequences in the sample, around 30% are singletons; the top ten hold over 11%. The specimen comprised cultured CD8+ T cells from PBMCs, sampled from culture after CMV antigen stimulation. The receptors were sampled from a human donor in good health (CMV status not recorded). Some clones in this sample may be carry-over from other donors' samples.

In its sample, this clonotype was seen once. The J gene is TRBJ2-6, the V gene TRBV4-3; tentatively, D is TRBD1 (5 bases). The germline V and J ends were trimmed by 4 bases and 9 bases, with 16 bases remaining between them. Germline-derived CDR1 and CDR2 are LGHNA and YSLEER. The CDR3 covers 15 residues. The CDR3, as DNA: TGCGCCAGCAGCCCCAGGGATTCTGGGATCAACGTCCTGACTTTC. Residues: CASSPRDSGINVLTF.

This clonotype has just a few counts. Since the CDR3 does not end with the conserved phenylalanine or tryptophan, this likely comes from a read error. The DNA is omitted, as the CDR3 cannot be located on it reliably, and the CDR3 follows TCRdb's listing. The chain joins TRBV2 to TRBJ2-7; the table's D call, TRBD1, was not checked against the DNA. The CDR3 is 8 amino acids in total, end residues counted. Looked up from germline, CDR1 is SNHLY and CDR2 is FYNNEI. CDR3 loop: CASNRGNI.

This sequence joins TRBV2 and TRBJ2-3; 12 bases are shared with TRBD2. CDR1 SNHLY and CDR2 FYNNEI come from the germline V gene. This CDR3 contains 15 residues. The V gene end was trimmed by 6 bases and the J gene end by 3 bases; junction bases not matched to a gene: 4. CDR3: CASRPGLAGTDTQYF. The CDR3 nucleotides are TGTGCCAGCAGGCCGGGACTAGCGGGTACAGATACGCAGTATTTT.

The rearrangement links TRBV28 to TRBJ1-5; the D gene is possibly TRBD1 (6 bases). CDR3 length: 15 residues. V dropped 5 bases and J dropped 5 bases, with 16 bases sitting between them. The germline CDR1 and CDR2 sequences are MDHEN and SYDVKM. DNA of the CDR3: TGTGCCAGCAGTCCGGGGGACATGGTGGATCAGCCCCAGCATTTT. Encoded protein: CASSPGDMVDQPQHF.

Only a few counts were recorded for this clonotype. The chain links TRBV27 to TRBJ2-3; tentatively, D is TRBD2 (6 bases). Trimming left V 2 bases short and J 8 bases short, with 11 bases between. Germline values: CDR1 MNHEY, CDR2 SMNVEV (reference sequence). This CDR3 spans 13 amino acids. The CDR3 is CASSLNLGLTQYF. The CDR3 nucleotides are TGTGCCAGCAGTTTAAACCTGGGACTTACGCAGTATTTT.

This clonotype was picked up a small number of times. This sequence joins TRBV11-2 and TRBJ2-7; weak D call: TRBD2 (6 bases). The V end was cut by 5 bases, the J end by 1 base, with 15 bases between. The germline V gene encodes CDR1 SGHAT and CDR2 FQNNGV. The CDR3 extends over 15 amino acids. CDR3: CASSPGRWGSYEQYV. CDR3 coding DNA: TGTGCCAGCAGCCCCGGGAGATGGGGGTCCTACGAGCAGTACGTC.

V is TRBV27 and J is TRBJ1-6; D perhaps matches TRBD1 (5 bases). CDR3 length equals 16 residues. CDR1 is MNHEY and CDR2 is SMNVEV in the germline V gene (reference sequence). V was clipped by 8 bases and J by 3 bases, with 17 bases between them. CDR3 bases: TGTGCCAGCTCCTGGGGCTTAGTGGGCTATAATTCACCCCTCCACTTT. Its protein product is CASSWGLVGYNSPLHF.

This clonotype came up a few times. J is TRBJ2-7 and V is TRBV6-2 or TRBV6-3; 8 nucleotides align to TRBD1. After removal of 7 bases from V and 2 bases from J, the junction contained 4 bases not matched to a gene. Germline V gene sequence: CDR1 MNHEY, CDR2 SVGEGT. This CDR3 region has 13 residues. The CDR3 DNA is TGTGCCAGCAATAACAGGGGGACCTACGAGCAGTACGTC. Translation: CASNNRGTYEQYV.

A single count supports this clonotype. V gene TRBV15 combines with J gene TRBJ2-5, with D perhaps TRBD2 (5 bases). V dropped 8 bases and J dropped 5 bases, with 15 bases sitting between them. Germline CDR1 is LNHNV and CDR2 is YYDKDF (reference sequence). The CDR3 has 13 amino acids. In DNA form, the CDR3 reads TGTGCCACCGTGGCCGCGGGTAGGGAGACCCAGTACTTC. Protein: CATVAAGRETQYF.

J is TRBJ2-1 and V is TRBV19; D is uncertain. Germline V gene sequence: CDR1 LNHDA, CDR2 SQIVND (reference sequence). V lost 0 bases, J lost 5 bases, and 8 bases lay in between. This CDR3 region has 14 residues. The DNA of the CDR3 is TGTGCCAGTAGTATAGAGCCAGCCAACAATGAGCAGTTCTTC. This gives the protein CASSIEPANNEQFF.

This chain's CDR3 is CASSQESSYEQYF. CDR3 DNA: TGTGCCAGCAGCCAAGAGAGCTCCTACGAGCAGTACTTC. The J gene is TRBJ2-7, the V gene TRBV7-8, with D hard to call. Germline V gives CDR1 SGHVS, CDR2 FQNEAQ. The germline V and J ends were trimmed by 5 bases and 0 bases, with 8 bases remaining between them. This CDR3 comprises 13 residues.

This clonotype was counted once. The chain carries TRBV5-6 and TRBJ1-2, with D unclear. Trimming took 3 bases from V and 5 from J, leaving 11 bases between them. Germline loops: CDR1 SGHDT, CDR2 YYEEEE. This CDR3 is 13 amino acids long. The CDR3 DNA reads TGTGCCAGCAGCTCGGTGGACGAGTATGGCTACACCTTC. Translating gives CASSSVDEYGYTF. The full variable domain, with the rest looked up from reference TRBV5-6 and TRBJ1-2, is DAGVTQSPTHLIKTRGQQVTLRCSPKSGHDTVSWYQQALGQGPQFIFQYYEEEERQRGNFPDRFSGHQFPNYSSELNVNALLLGDSALYLCASSSVDEYGYTFGSGTRLTVV.

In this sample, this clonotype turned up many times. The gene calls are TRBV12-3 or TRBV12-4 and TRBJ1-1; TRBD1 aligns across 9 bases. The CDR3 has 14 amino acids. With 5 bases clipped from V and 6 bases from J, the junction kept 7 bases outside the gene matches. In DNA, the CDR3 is TGTGCCAGCAGTCTCCGGGACAGGGTTGCTGAAGCTTTCTTT. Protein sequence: CASSLRDRVAEAFF.

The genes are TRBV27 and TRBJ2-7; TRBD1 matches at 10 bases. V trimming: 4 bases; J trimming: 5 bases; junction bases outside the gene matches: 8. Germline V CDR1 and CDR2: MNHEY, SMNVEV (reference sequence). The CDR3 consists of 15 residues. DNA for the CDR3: TGTGCCAGCAGTTCCTCCGGGACAGGGGAGGACGAGCAGTACGTC. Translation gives CASSSSGTGEDEQYV.

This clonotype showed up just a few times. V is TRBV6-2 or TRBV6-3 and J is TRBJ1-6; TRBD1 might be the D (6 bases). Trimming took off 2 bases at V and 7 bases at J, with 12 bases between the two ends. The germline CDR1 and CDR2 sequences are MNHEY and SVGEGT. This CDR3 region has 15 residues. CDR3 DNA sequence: TGTGCCAGCAGTTACGACAGGCCTGGGAATTCACCCCTCCACTTT. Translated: CASSYDRPGNSPLHF.

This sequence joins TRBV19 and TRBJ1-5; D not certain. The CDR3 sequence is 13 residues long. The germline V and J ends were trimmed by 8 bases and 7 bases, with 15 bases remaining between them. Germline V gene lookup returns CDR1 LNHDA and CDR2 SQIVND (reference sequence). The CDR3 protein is CASQLSVMQPQHF. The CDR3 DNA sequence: TGTGCCAGTCAATTGAGCGTCATGCAGCCCCAGCATTTT.

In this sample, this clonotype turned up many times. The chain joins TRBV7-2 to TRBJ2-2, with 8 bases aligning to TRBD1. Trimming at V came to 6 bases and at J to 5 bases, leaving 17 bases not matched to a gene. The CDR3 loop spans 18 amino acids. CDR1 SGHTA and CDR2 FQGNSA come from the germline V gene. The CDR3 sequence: CASSSTPLDRVWTGELFF. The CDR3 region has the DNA TGTGCCAGCAGTTCAACGCCCCTGGACAGGGTTTGGACCGGGGAGCTGTTTTTT. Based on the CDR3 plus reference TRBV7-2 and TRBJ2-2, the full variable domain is GAGVSQSPSNKVTEKGKDVELRCDPISGHTALYWYRQSLGQGLEFLIYFQGNSAPDKSGLPSDRFSAERTGGSVSTLTIQRTQQEDSAVYLCASSSTPLDRVWTGELFFGEGSRLTVL.

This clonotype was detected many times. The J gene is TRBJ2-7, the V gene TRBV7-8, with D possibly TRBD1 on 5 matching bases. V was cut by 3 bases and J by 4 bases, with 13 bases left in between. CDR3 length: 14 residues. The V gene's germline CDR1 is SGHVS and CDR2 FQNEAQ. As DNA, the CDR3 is TGTGCCAGCAGCTTCCAGGACAATCTTTACGAGCAGTACGTC. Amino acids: CASSFQDNLYEQYV.

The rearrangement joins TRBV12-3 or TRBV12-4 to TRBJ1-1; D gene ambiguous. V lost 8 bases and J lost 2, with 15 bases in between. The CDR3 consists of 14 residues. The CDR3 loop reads CASFTASVNTEAFF. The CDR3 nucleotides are TGTGCCAGCTTTACAGCTTCCGTAAACACTGAAGCTTTCTTT.

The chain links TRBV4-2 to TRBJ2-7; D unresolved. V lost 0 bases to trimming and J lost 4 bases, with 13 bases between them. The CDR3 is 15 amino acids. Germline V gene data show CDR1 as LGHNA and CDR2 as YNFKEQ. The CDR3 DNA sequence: TGTGCCAGCAGCCAAGAAGGCCTGAACCCTTACGAGCAGTACTTC. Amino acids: CASSQEGLNPYEQYF.

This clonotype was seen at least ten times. CDR3 protein: CASTGGGINYGYTF. The CDR3 nucleotides are TGTGCCAGCACGGGAGGGGGGATTAACTATGGCTACACCTTC. The V call is TRBV7-2, the J call TRBJ1-2; D possibly corresponds to TRBD1 (6 bases). V lost 7 bases, J lost 1 base, and 13 bases lay in between. The CDR3 sequence is 14 residues long. Germline values: CDR1 SGHTA, CDR2 FQGNSA.

This CDR3 reads CASSFSGESPTEAFF. CDR3 bases: TGTGCCAGCAGTTTCTCAGGGGAGTCCCCCACTGAAGCTTTCTTT. The chain combines TRBV6-2 or TRBV6-3 with TRBJ1-1; possibly TRBD1 for D (6 bases). The CDR3 has 15 residues. With 4 bases removed from V and 4 bases from J, the gap between germline ends came to 16 bases. Germline V gene sequence: CDR1 MNHEY, CDR2 SVGEGT.

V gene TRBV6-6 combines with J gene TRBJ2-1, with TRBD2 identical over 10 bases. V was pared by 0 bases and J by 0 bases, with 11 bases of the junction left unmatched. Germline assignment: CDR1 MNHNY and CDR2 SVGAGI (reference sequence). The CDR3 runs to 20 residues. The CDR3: CASSYSWELAGTRSYNEQFF. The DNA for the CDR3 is TGTGCCAGCAGTTACTCGTGGGAACTAGCGGGGACCCGCTCCTACAATGAGCAGTTCTTC.

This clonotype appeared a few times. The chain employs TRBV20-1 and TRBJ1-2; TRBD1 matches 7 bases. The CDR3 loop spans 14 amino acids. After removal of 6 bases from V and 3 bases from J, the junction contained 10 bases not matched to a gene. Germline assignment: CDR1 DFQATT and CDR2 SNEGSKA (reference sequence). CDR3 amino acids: CSARSRGMDYGYTF. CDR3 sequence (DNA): TGCAGTGCCAGGAGCAGGGGGATGGACTATGGCTACACCTTC.

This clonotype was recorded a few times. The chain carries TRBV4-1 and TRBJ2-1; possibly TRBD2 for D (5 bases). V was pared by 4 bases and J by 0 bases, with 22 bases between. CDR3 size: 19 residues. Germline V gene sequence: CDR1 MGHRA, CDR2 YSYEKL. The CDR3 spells CASSPYPPARADSYNEQFF. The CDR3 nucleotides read TGCGCCAGCAGCCCTTATCCCCCGGCTAGAGCGGACTCCTACAATGAGCAGTTCTTC.